The 29 T cell receptor beta chains presented below share a single source sample, sequenced in a study of T-cell memory formation after mild COVID-19. From the 5' RACE reads, TCRdb called clonotypes with MiXCR, one entry per CDR3 protein. The table has over 150,000 distinct CDR3 sequences, around 18% seen once. Sequencing used PBMCs or a T cell subset sorted from them (not recorded which). Receptors were obtained from a young man who had mild COVID-19 (a few samples of this study predate the infection). Cell type and time point are not known.

Comments on this clonotype: An end of the junction differs from the germline gene, which may be a read error. The V call is TRBV5-1, the J call TRBJ1-5, with D possibly TRBD1 on 6 matching bases. The CDR3 consists of 15 residues. Germline-derived CDR1 and CDR2 are SGHRS and YFSETQ. CDR3: CASSRDNPLNQPQHF. In DNA form, the CDR3 reads TGCGCCAGCAGCCGGGACAATCCCCTGAATCAGCCACAGCATTTT.

CDR3 residues: CASSGARSTDTQYF. DNA of the CDR3: TGTGCCAGCTCGGGGGCGCGGAGCACAGATACGCAGTATTTT. The gene calls are TRBV18 and TRBJ2-3; maybe TRBD1 (6 bases). CDR3 size: 14 residues. In germline, CDR1 is KGHSH, CDR2 LQKENI. Trimming shortened V by 6 bases and J by 0 bases, and 10 bases separated the two germline ends.

The rearrangement uses TRBV6-5 and TRBJ2-7; TRBD1 matches at 7 bases. The CDR3 sequence is 11 residues long. With V trimmed by 11 bases and J by 7 bases, 8 bases remained unmatched. Germline V lookup: CDR1 MNHEY, CDR2 SVGAGI. The CDR3 coding sequence is TGTGCCGTCGGCAGGGGGTGGGAGCAGTACTTC. This encodes CAVGRGWEQYF.

This clonotype was recorded a few times. The chain links TRBV5-1 to TRBJ2-2; D not resolved. Germline V gene data show CDR1 as SGHRS and CDR2 as YFSETQ. Trimming removed 1 base from V and 7 bases from J, with 5 bases in between. CDR3 length: 12 amino acids. CDR3 in amino acids: CASSLHVGELFF. The CDR3 DNA sequence: TGCGCCAGCAGCTTGCACGTCGGGGAGCTGTTTTTT.

The chain uses TRBV5-1 and TRBJ2-5, with unresolved D. V was clipped by 0 bases and J by 4 bases, with 10 bases between them. The CDR3 contains 14 residues. Per the germline V gene, CDR1 is SGHRS and CDR2 is YFSETQ. The CDR3 bases are TGCGCCAGCAGCTTGGAAGGGTCTGGAGAGACCCAGTACTTC. It translates to CASSLEGSGETQYF.

This clonotype has a handful of counts. J is TRBJ2-3 and V is TRBV12-3 or TRBV12-4; either TRBD1 or TRBD2 may fit D (6 bases each). V was trimmed by 3 bases and J by 3 bases, leaving 19 bases between them. The CDR3 extends over 17 amino acids. The CDR3 loop reads CASSFLGGGAPTDTQYF. CDR3 sequence (DNA): TGTGCCAGCAGTTTCCTCGGGGGCGGGGCCCCTACAGATACGCAGTATTTT.

This clonotype was detected a few times. The rearrangement links TRBV7-9 to TRBJ1-4; 7 bases map to TRBD1. Trimming cost V 5 bases and J 5 bases; bases outside gene matches: 11. Germline-derived CDR1 and CDR2 are SEHNR and FQNEAQ (reference sequence). The CDR3 is 16 amino acids. The CDR3 spells CASSMIQTGPNEKLFF. The CDR3, as DNA: TGTGCCAGCAGCATGATTCAGACAGGGCCGAATGAAAAACTGTTTTTT.

This clonotype was observed a handful of times. V is TRBV28 and J is TRBJ2-4, with D hard to call. CDR1 and CDR2 from the germline V gene are MDHEN and SYDVKM. CDR3 size: 13 residues. V lost 8 bases and J 3 bases, leaving 11 bases between the germline ends. The CDR3 sequence: CASLSRRKNIQYF. CDR3 in DNA: TGTGCCAGCCTATCACGCCGCAAAAACATTCAGTACTTC.

This rearrangement joins TRBV5-1 to TRBJ2-6, with D perhaps assigned TRBD1 or TRBD2 (5 bases each). Trimming stripped 3 bases from V and 0 bases from J, with 13 bases between. The germline gives CDR1 SGHRS, CDR2 YFSETQ. CDR3 length: 17 amino acids. CDR3 nucleotides: TGCGCCAGCAGCTCCCGGGACGGTAGCTCTGGGGCCAACGTCCTGACTTTC. It is translated as CASSSRDGSSGANVLTF.

This clonotype has just a few counts. V is TRBV7-3 and J is TRBJ2-1, with D maybe TRBD2 (6 bases). The ends were cut back, 5 bases at V and 9 bases at J, with 14 bases in the middle. The germline V gene encodes CDR1 SGHTA and CDR2 FQGTGA. The CDR3 length is 13 residues. In DNA form, the CDR3 reads TGTGCCAGCAGCCCTCAAGTGGGGGGTGAGCAGTTCTTC. Its translation is CASSPQVGGEQFF.

J is TRBJ2-1 and V is TRBV5-1; 10 bases fit TRBD1. Per germline, CDR1 SGHRS and CDR2 YFSETQ. The CDR3 runs 15 residues. After removal of 4 bases from V and 7 bases from J, the junction contained 8 bases not matched to a gene. CDR3 sequence: CASSRPGQGWNEQFF. DNA of the CDR3: TGCGCCAGCAGCCGGCCGGGACAGGGGTGGAATGAGCAGTTCTTC.

In this sample, this clonotype turned up a few times. The chain couples TRBV4-3 to TRBJ2-3; D remains unclear. The germline CDR1 and CDR2 sequences are LGHNA and YSLEER. The CDR3 loop spans 15 amino acids. Trimming removed 4 bases from V and 4 bases from J, with 15 bases in between. The CDR3 loop is CASSPQATGADTQYF. DNA for the CDR3: TGCGCCAGCAGCCCCCAGGCGACGGGCGCAGATACGCAGTATTTT.

The J gene is TRBJ1-1, the V gene TRBV7-2, with D uncertain. The CDR3 extends over 15 amino acids. Trimming left V 5 bases short and J 10 bases short, with 23 bases between. The V gene's germline CDR1 is SGHTA and CDR2 FQGNSA. The chain's CDR3 is CASSTDPAARVAAFF. CDR3 sequence (DNA): TGTGCCAGCAGCACAGACCCCGCGGCCCGCGTCGCAGCTTTCTTT. The whole variable domain, filled in from reference TRBV7-2 and TRBJ1-1, reads GAGVSQSPSNKVTEKGKDVELRCDPISGHTALYWYRQSLGQGLEFLIYFQGNSAPDKSGLPSDRFSAERTGGSVSTLTIQRTQQEDSAVYLCASSTDPAARVAAFFGQGTRLTVV.

This clonotype was seen more than once but under ten times. The rearrangement links TRBV12-3 or TRBV12-4 to TRBJ1-5; a weak D match, TRBD1 (5 bases). This CDR3 spans 15 amino acids. V was clipped by 3 bases and J by 3 bases, with 12 bases between them. CDR3 DNA sequence: TGTGCCAGCAGTTTTATGGGGGGTATCAATCAGCCCCAGCATTTT. Protein sequence: CASSFMGGINQPQHF.

Only a few counts were recorded for this clonotype. This chain connects TRBV12-3 or TRBV12-4 to TRBJ1-2; 9 bases are shared with TRBD1. The junction had 3 bases not matched to a gene; V was cut back by 1 base and J by 6 bases. The CDR3 extends over 14 amino acids. CDR3 in amino acids: CASSLGQGDNGYTF. In DNA form, the CDR3 reads TGTGCCAGCAGTTTAGGACAGGGGGACAATGGCTACACCTTC.

This clonotype was picked up a small number of times. The chain uses TRBV12-3 or TRBV12-4 and TRBJ1-2; 8 positions match TRBD1. V lost 3 bases and J lost 4; bases outside the gene matches: 4. CDR3 length equals 14 residues. CDR3 in amino acids: CASSFPGTGYGYTF. Written as DNA, the CDR3 is TGTGCCAGCAGTTTCCCAGGGACAGGCTATGGCTACACCTTC.

This chain links TRBV20-1 with TRBJ2-1, with D perhaps TRBD2 (6 bases). Between the trimmed V and J ends, which lost 0 bases and 7 bases, there was a span of 16 bases. Germline CDR1 reads DFQATT; CDR2 reads SNEGSKA (reference sequence). The CDR3 has 15 residues. For the CDR3, the DNA is TGCAGTGCTAGAGATCCCCGGGGGTTTAGTAATGAGCAGTTCTTC. Amino acids: CSARDPRGFSNEQFF.

The J gene is TRBJ1-5, the V gene TRBV9; 8 positions match TRBD1. The CDR3 consists of 15 residues. The junction had 7 bases not matched to a gene; V was cut back by 3 bases and J by 5 bases. The V gene's germline CDR1 is SGDLS and CDR2 YYNGEE. The CDR3 is CASSETGQVYQPQHF. DNA for the CDR3: TGTGCCAGCAGCGAAACGGGACAGGTGTATCAGCCCCAGCATTTT.

This clonotype was observed a handful of times. The CDR3 spells CASLRDRGQETQYF. CDR3 bases: TGTGCCAGCCTCCGGGACAGGGGGCAAGAGACCCAGTACTTC. The chain links TRBV2 to TRBJ2-5; 11 bases match TRBD1. The junction had 4 bases not matched to a gene; V was cut back by 8 bases and J by 2 bases. The germline V gene encodes CDR1 SNHLY and CDR2 FYNNEI. There are 14 residues in the CDR3.

The chain combines TRBV6-6 with TRBJ2-7, with D maybe TRBD1 (5 bases). CDR1 MNHNY and CDR2 SVGAGI come from the germline V gene (reference sequence). There are 14 residues in the CDR3. V lost 6 bases, J lost 6 bases, and 18 bases lay in between. CDR3 in amino acids: CASSRTLDSTEQYF. The DNA for the CDR3 is TGTGCCAGCAGCCGGACCTTAGACAGTACCGAGCAGTACTTC.

This clonotype was seen at least ten times. The chain carries TRBV7-2 and TRBJ2-1; D possibly matches TRBD1 or TRBD2 (6 bases each). V was cut by 1 base and J by 15 bases, with 13 bases left in between. Germline V gives CDR1 SGHTA, CDR2 FQGNSA. The CDR3 has 12 residues. The CDR3 is CASSLGGGPLFF. The CDR3 DNA follows: TGTGCCAGCAGCTTAGGTGGGGGGCCCTTGTTCTTC. Combining the CDR3 with reference TRBV7-2 and TRBJ2-1 gives the whole variable domain GAGVSQSPSNKVTEKGKDVELRCDPISGHTALYWYRQSLGQGLEFLIYFQGNSAPDKSGLPSDRFSAERTGGSVSTLTIQRTQQEDSAVYLCASSLGGGPLFFGPGTRLTVL.

This clonotype occurred a few times. The chain combines TRBV29-1 with TRBJ2-7; maybe TRBD2 (6 bases). This CDR3 contains 12 residues. Germline CDR1 and CDR2: SQVTM and ANQGSEA. Deletions cut 4 bases from V and 4 bases from J, with 11 bases between. CDR3 amino acids: CSVGGAGYEQYF. In DNA, the CDR3 is TGCAGCGTTGGCGGGGCCGGGTACGAGCAGTACTTC.

The rearrangement uses TRBV7-9 and TRBJ2-1; D tentatively reads TRBD1 or TRBD2 (5 bases each). CDR3 length equals 15 residues. Trimming stripped 5 bases from V and 6 bases from J, with 17 bases between. Germline V gene lookup returns CDR1 SEHNR and CDR2 FQNEAQ (reference sequence). Here the CDR3 reads CASSLSLLGGNEQFF. CDR3 nucleotides: TGTGCCAGCAGCCTCTCCCTTCTTGGGGGCAATGAGCAGTTCTTC.

The table lists this clonotype with a few counts. The chain links TRBV5-1 to TRBJ2-2; the D is unclear. CDR3 size: 15 residues. V shed 0 bases and J shed 1 base, with 7 bases lying between them. Germline V lookup: CDR1 SGHRS, CDR2 YFSETQ. CDR3 sequence reads: CASSLGGRNTGELFF. The CDR3 DNA is TGCGCCAGCAGCTTGGGAGGACGGAACACCGGGGAGCTGTTTTTT. The full variable domain, in which reference TRBV5-1 and TRBJ2-2 provide the parts outside the CDR3, is KAGVTQTPRYLIKTRGQQVTLSCSPISGHRSVSWYQQTPGQGLQFLFEYFSETQRNKGNFPGRFSGRQFSNSRSEMNVSTLELGDSALYLCASSLGGRNTGELFFGEGSRLTVL.

This clonotype was found a few times. The V gene is TRBV3-1, the J gene TRBJ2-5; the match to TRBD2 covers 10 bases. This CDR3 is 14 amino acids long. V trimming: 2 bases; J trimming: 3 bases; junction bases outside the gene matches: 0. Germline lookup yields CDR1 LGHDT and CDR2 YNNKEL (reference sequence). CDR3 sequence: CASSQLAGEETQYF. The CDR3 nucleotides are TGTGCCAGCAGCCAACTAGCGGGGGAAGAGACCCAGTACTTC.

The rearrangement uses TRBV7-3 and TRBJ2-5; TRBD2 aligns across 8 bases. The CDR3 covers 13 residues. The germline CDR1 and CDR2 sequences are SGHTA and FQGTGA. V lost 5 bases, J lost 7 bases, and 6 bases stayed unmatched. CDR3 in amino acids: CASSLSGRGTQYF. In DNA, the CDR3 is TGTGCCAGCAGCCTCTCCGGGAGGGGGACCCAGTACTTC.

This clonotype has ten or more counts. The chain employs TRBV4-3 and TRBJ2-3, with TRBD2 identical over 15 bases. V lost 4 bases and J lost 4; bases outside the gene matches: 6. CDR3 length: 17 residues. Germline CDR1 LGHNA, CDR2 YSLEER. DNA of the CDR3: TGCGCCAGCAGCCTTCGGACTAGCGGGGGGGGTGCAGATACGCAGTATTTT. It yields the protein CASSLRTSGGGADTQYF.

This sequence joins TRBV6-5 and TRBJ1-4; D call uncertain. Trimming shortened V by 7 bases and J by 3 bases, and 15 bases separated the two germline ends. Germline CDR1 MNHEY, CDR2 SVGAGI. The CDR3 has 15 amino acids. The DNA for the CDR3 is TGTGCCAGCAAAGATCCAAAGGTGCCTAATGAAAAACTGTTTTTT. Translated, it gives CASKDPKVPNEKLFF.

There are many counts of this clonotype. The rearrangement joins TRBV5-1 to TRBJ1-6, with 7 bases identical to TRBD1. The CDR3 covers 16 residues. The germline V gene encodes CDR1 SGHRS and CDR2 YFSETQ. V lost 3 bases, J lost 7 bases, and 10 bases stayed unmatched. The chain's CDR3 is CASSSQGDIRNSPLHF. DNA of the CDR3: TGCGCCAGCAGCTCGCAGGGGGACATAAGAAATTCACCCCTCCACTTT.